This TCR beta chain appears in the sequencing data of a study of quantifying T cell responses using KT2 cells. Overall study: cDNA was made from DNase-treated RNA using alpha and beta constant primers. Findings and limits, study-wide: KT2 sequences were detected down to about one KT2 cell per 100,000 PBMC.

There are many counts of this clonotype. Antigen unknown. Fixed numbers of PBMC received varying amounts of KT2 cells. The CDR3 is made up of 14 amino acids. From germline, CDR1 is MDHEN and CDR2 SYDVKM. Trimming pared 6 bases from V and 2 bases from J, leaving 14 bases between. A single-stranded UMI oligo with SP2 sequence was ligated to cDNA 3' ends. First-round PCR used 3 to 4 cycles and beta primers RC1.1 and RC1.2 covering TRBC1 and TRBC2. MiXCR was run by TCRdb on the UMI-ligation and nested PCR reads, yielding one entry per CDR3 protein. The sample records tens of thousands of distinct CDR3 sequences, about 12% being singletons.

The origin of this receptor is a human donor. V is TRBV28 and J is TRBJ2-7; D is unclear. Sequenced material: PBMCs spiked with cells of the T cell clone KT2. The CDR3 spells CASREYKTPYEQYF. The CDR3 bases are TGTGCCAGCAGGGAGTACAAGACCCCCTACGAGCAGTACTTC.